A selection of T cell receptor beta chains follows, all from one sample in a study of blood T cell repertoires in COVID-19. Sequencing was performed with immunoSEQ multiplex PCR; in TCRdb, only in-frame clones are kept and a portion is missing. The table lists 400,000 to 550,000 clones, around nine tenths of them singletons, with over 4% in the top ten. Source material: peripheral blood. The origin of the receptors is a woman aged 25 to 45 with acute or convalescent COVID-19. Each CDR3 is given with its conserved first and last residue. The D gene is left open where the match is weak. Only some rows state a clone size, as once, few, many or a class for expanded clones.

>TRBJ2-7|NA|NA|TRBV10-3
CAISSSYEQYF
TGTGCCATCAGCAGCTCCTACGAGCAGTACTTC
>TRBJ1-1|NA|NA|TRBV7-3
CATPGGEENTEAFF
TGTGCCACCCCAGGTGGGGAGGAGAACACTGAAGCTTTCTTT
>TRBJ1-1|NA|NA|TRBV5-1
CASHQGNILNTEAFF
TGCGCCAGCCACCAGGGGAACATACTGAACACTGAAGCTTTCTTT
>TRBJ1-6|NA|TRBD1|TRBV30
CAWGGTGDSPLHF
TGTGCCTGGGGGGGGACAGGGGATTCACCCCTCCACTTT
>TRBJ2-2|NA|NA|TRBV6-1
CASSQGTGHNTGELFF
TGTGCCAGCAGTCAAGGAACGGGACACAACACCGGGGAGCTGTTTTTT
>TRBJ1-5|once|TRBD1|TRBV7-2
CASSGTGLTPQHF
TGTGCCAGCAGCGGGACAGGGTTGACGCCCCAGCATTTT
>TRBJ1-5|NA|NA|TRBV10-2
CASSDRRLNQPQHF
TGCGCCAGCAGTGATAGGAGGCTCAATCAGCCCCAGCATTTT
>TRBJ1-2|once|TRBD1|TRBV27
CASSLTGVGYGYTF
TGTGCCAGCAGTTTGACAGGGGTCGGCTATGGCTACACCTTC
>TRBJ1-1|NA|NA|TRBV10-3
CAILEDGEAFF
TGTGCCATCCTGGAGGACGGCGAAGCTTTCTTT
>TRBJ2-7|NA|NA|TRBV14
CASSQRAGSHEQYF
TGTGCCAGCAGCCAAAGGGCAGGGTCCCACGAGCAGTACTTC
>TRBJ1-2|few|TRBD1|TRBV29-1
CSVGTGGLSNYGYTF
TGCAGCGTTGGGACAGGGGGCCTATCTAACTATGGCTACACCTTC
>TRBJ2-7|NA|NA|TRBV30
CAWSTGTYEQYF
TGTGCCTGGAGCACAGGGACGTACGAGCAGTACTTC
>TRBJ2-3|NA|NA|TRBV2
CASTRDTQYF
TGTGCCAGCACTAGAGATACGCAGTATTTT
>TRBJ1-2|NA|NA|TRBV30
CAFQNYGYTF
TGTGCCTTCCAGAACTATGGCTACACCTTC
>TRBJ2-2|many|TRBD2|TRBV5-1
CASSSDRPGTSGGELFF
TGCGCCAGCAGCTCGGATCGCCCCGGGACTAGCGGCGGGGAGCTGTTTTTT
>TRBJ2-2|NA|NA|TRBV4-1
CASSQRFSSGELFF
TGCGCCAGCAGCCAACGCTTTAGTTCCGGGGAGCTGTTTTTT
>TRBJ2-7|NA|NA|TRBV11-2
CASRRRRERDYEQYF
TGTGCCAGCAGACGAAGACGGGAAAGAGACTACGAGCAGTACTTC
>TRBJ1-2|NA|TRBD1|TRBV30
CAWRQGEYYGYTF
TGTGCCTGGCGACAGGGAGAGTACTATGGCTACACCTTC
>TRBJ1-1|NA|NA|TRBV29-1
CSGLEGAGTEAFF
TGCAGCGGACTGGAGGGCGCGGGCACTGAAGCTTTCTTT
>TRBJ1-6|few|TRBD1|TRBV30
CAWSVDRGDNSPLHF
TGTGCCTGGAGTGTGGACAGGGGTGATAATTCACCCCTCCACTTT